This T cell receptor beta chain comes out of a study of shared clonotypes between healthy human individuals (dated by TCRdb to 2019 to 2021). For the wider study: Two women and a few men aged 18 to 49 years were included in the cohort. Per donor, three plates each were used for CD4 naive and CD4 memory, two for CD8 naive, and one for CD8 memory. Blood TCR repertoires of five healthy adults were deeply sequenced to estimate repertoire size and the extent of clonotype sharing between individuals. Libraries were prepared and TCR repertoires were sequenced by different laboratories using diverse techniques, in order to increase sequencing depth and limit assay-specific biases. Between about 0.8 and 9 billion PBMCs per donor were obtained by leukapheresis. Results the study describes overall, beyond this receptor: Incomplete sequencing was indicated by rarefaction of sorted-subset datasets, despite the large sequencing depth. The genetic and exposure-history diversity represented was limited by the small number of donors. Across a handful of donors, approximately 5% of naive CD4, approximately 3.6% of naive CD8, about 2.3% of memory CD4, and about 0.4% of memory CD8 clonotypes were shared. Only blood was sampled, and tissue TCR repertoires likely differ from those in blood. Based on pairwise subsampling, the degree of clonotype sharing among donors was expected to be affected by sequencing depth. Estimated clonotype richness was generally larger for naive than for memory subsets. Compared with non-shared clonotypes, the clonotypes found in all four sorted-subset donors had higher generation probabilities.

Using the deep immunoSEQ assay, TCR CDR3 regions were amplified from genomic DNA by multiplex PCR. Extracted genomic DNA from each cell subset was distributed evenly across all wells of several immunoSEQ 96-well plates, and each plate was treated as a replicate. For sorted subsets, 200 to 250 ng of genomic DNA, equivalent to roughly 33,000 T cell genomes, went into each replicate PCR. Purified libraries were measured with a Qubit 3.0 fluorometer, size-checked on a Bioanalyzer 2100, and measured again with the KAPA Library Quantification kit. Every immunoSEQ 96-well plate was sequenced on a separate single-read 150-cycle Illumina NextSeq 550 flow cell. The paper's data handling went like this. Because the immunoSEQ output held only junctional sequences and lacked quality scores, the filtering could not match the filtering applied to full-length reads. To assign V/J genes and CDR3, sequences were annotated against IMGT germline references using PyIR, a Python wrapper for IgBLAST v1.9. Any read was removed if the V/J assignment was weak (E-value above 1e-6), the CDR3 was missing, or the read contained stop codons, out-of-frame junctions, or ambiguous translated residues. V3J clonotypes were defined as sequences sharing an identical inferred V gene, J gene, and CDR3 amino acid sequence. Percentage overlap between repertoires was calculated by dividing the number of shared unique clonotypes by the size of the smaller repertoire. Richness of each repertoire was evaluated using RTK rarefaction, the Chao1 estimator, and Recon v2.1 estimates of unobserved clonotypes. Generation probabilities were computed with OLGA for all TCRbeta clonotypes obtained by the gDNA method from a few donors. As stored in TCRdb, this immuneACCESS dataset retains in-frame rearrangements with V and J assigned. A fraction of the clones does not appear; measured against another copy, unresolved V genes explain less than half of the discrepancy, and the remainder lacks a known reason. The V and J calls and the clone size are those of that table, but D and trimming were determined from the DNA. The sample yields approximately 640,000 clones; roughly 87% were counted once. The biggest ten clones account for about 33% of the sample.

Points on this clone: Its antigen specificity is not known. Base qualities were left out, and no much larger clone turns up one base away.

Compared with germline, V lacks 3 bases and J lacks 5 bases; bases without a gene match: 6. The CDR3 holds 14 amino acids from the cysteine to the phenylalanine. Only CDR3 DNA is held: 42 bases, read in frame from base 1. According to the germline V gene, CDR1 reads SNHLY and CDR2 reads FYNNEI. The donors were healthy, HIV-negative adults with no recently reported acute infections or vaccinations. Every donor was a Caucasian adult residing in Nashville, Tennessee, USA. CD8 memory samples were composed of magnetically selected CD45RO+ cells combined with CCR7-negative CD45RA+ effector memory (TemRA) cells. Blood was obtained by leukapheresis, after which PBMCs were separated by Ficoll-Histopaque density gradient centrifugation and cryopreserved in liquid nitrogen vapor phase. Analytical flow cytometry was used to check the purity and quantity of each magnetically sorted T cell population. Each sorted fraction had its genomic DNA isolated and then quantified by UV absorbance on a Nanodrop 2000c.

The chain uses TRBV2 and TRBJ2-7, with TRBD1 matching 8 junction bases. The sequenced sample was memory CD8+ T cells from PBMCs. This specimen's cell subset or site label, per the study, means: CD45RO+ cells pooled with CCR7-negative TemRA cells. The TCR originated in a man aged 18-30 years in good health. Some clones in this sample may be carry-over from other donors' samples. The DNA sequence is as follows: TGTGCCAGCAGTGAGTCGGACAGGGTCGACGAGCAGTACTTC. It codes for CASSESDRVDEQYF.